These T cell receptor beta chains were read from a single sample in a study of T-cell memory formation after mild COVID-19. One entry per CDR3 protein, called by TCRdb with MiXCR from the 5' RACE reads. The sample yields about 410,000 distinct CDR3 sequences, over 15% seen once. The sequencing input was PBMCs or a T cell subset sorted from them (not recorded which). These TCRs come from a man between 18 and 35 years old who had mild COVID-19 (a few samples of this study predate the infection). Cell type and time point are not known. Each CDR3 is given with its conserved first and last residue. Each record gives: CDR3 length, V gene, D gene, J gene, clone size, CDR3 DNA, CDR3 protein. The D gene is left open where the match is weak. Size tells how often a clone was seen (once, few, many) or the class of an expanded clone, and some rows leave it out.

cdr3_length: 14
v_call: TRBV7-6
d_call: NA
j_call: TRBJ2-3
clone_size: few
cdr3_nt: TGTGCCAGCAGCTTACTCCAGGGCACGGATACGCAGTATTTT
cdr3_aa: CASSLLQGTDTQYF

cdr3_length: 17
v_call: TRBV15
d_call: NA
j_call: TRBJ1-3
clone_size: few
cdr3_nt: TGTGCCACCAGCCAAGGCTCTGTTTCCTTCTCTGGAAACACCATATATTTT
cdr3_aa: CATSQGSVSFSGNTIYF

cdr3_length: 12
v_call: TRBV6-6
d_call: NA
j_call: TRBJ1-1
clone_size: NA
cdr3_nt: TGTGCCAGCACCCCCGCGGACACTGAAGCTTTCTTT
cdr3_aa: CASTPADTEAFF

cdr3_length: 15
v_call: TRBV4-1
d_call: TRBD1
j_call: TRBJ2-1
clone_size: few
cdr3_nt: TGCGCCAGCAGCCAAGACCAGGGGGCACGCAATGAGCAGTTCTTC
cdr3_aa: CASSQDQGARNEQFF

cdr3_length: 14
v_call: TRBV7-2
d_call: TRBD1
j_call: TRBJ2-2
clone_size: NA
cdr3_nt: TGTGCCAGCAGCTCTTTGGACAGGGCCGGGGAGCTGTTTTTT
cdr3_aa: CASSSLDRAGELFF

cdr3_length: 13
v_call: TRBV9
d_call: NA
j_call: TRBJ1-1
clone_size: many
cdr3_nt: TGTGCCAGCAGCGAGGGGGGAAACACTGAGGCTTTCTTT
cdr3_aa: CASSEGGNTEAFF

cdr3_length: 14
v_call: TRBV5-1
d_call: NA
j_call: TRBJ2-3
clone_size: NA
cdr3_nt: TGCGCCAGCTGTTGGTCCAGTAGCACAGATACGCAGTATTTT
cdr3_aa: CASCWSSSTDTQYF

cdr3_length: 14
v_call: TRBV2
d_call: NA
j_call: TRBJ2-3
clone_size: few
cdr3_nt: TGTGCCAGCAGTGAGGGGTCTTTGACAGATACGCAGTATTTT
cdr3_aa: CASSEGSLTDTQYF

cdr3_length: 14
v_call: TRBV2
d_call: NA
j_call: TRBJ1-2
clone_size: NA
cdr3_nt: TGTGCCAGCAGTGCGATGACAGACCCCTATGGCTACACCTTC
cdr3_aa: CASSAMTDPYGYTF

cdr3_length: 16
v_call: TRBV7-2
d_call: NA
j_call: TRBJ2-1
clone_size: NA
cdr3_nt: TGTGCCAGCAGCTTAGTGGGTTGGGACAACTACAATGAGCAGTTCTTC
cdr3_aa: CASSLVGWDNYNEQFF

cdr3_length: 15
v_call: TRBV24-1
d_call: TRBD1
j_call: TRBJ2-1
clone_size: NA
cdr3_nt: TGTGCCACCAGTTCTACCAGGGGGCTTCGGGATGAGCAGTTCTTC
cdr3_aa: CATSSTRGLRDEQFF

cdr3_length: 12
v_call: TRBV12-3/TRBV12-4
d_call: NA
j_call: TRBJ2-7
clone_size: few
cdr3_nt: TGTGCCAGCAGTTTCCGACCCTACGAGCAGTACTTC
cdr3_aa: CASSFRPYEQYF

cdr3_length: 15
v_call: TRBV12-5
d_call: NA
j_call: TRBJ1-5
clone_size: NA
cdr3_nt: TGTGCTAGTGCCCCAGGGCAGGGTCTGAGTCCGCCCCAGCATTTT
cdr3_aa: CASAPGQGLSPPQHF

cdr3_length: 15
v_call: TRBV19
d_call: NA
j_call: TRBJ1-5
clone_size: few
cdr3_nt: TGTGCCAGTAGTAAAACGGGGGTTAGCAATCAGCCCCAGCATTTT
cdr3_aa: CASSKTGVSNQPQHF

cdr3_length: 14
v_call: TRBV7-9
d_call: NA
j_call: TRBJ1-6
clone_size: few
cdr3_nt: TGTGCCAGCAGATCGGACGCGCAGGACTCACCCCTCCACTTT
cdr3_aa: CASRSDAQDSPLHF

cdr3_length: 16
v_call: TRBV6-2/TRBV6-3
d_call: NA
j_call: TRBJ2-1
clone_size: few
cdr3_nt: TGTGCCAGCAGTTACTTAAGCGGTCACCCCCCCAATGAGCAGTTCTTC
cdr3_aa: CASSYLSGHPPNEQFF